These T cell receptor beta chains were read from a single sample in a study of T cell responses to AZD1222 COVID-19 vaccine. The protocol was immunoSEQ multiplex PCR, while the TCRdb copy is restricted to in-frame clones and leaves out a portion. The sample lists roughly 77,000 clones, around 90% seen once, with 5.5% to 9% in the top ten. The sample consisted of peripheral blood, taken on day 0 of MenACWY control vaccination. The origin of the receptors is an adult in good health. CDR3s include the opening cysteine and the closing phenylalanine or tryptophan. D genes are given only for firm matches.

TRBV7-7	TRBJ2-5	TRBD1	CASSPRIGTGSRVETQYF	TGTGCTAGCAGCCCCCGCATCGGGACAGGGTCGAGAGTGGAGACCCAGTACTTC
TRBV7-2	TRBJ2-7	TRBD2	CASSLGLAEAYEQYF	TGTGCCAGCAGCTTAGGTCTAGCGGAGGCCTACGAGCAGTACTTC
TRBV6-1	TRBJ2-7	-	CASSENQGIYEQYF	TGTGCCAGCAGTGAAAATCAGGGGATATACGAGCAGTACTTC
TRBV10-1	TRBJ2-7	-	CASSARLSYEQYF	TGCGCCAGCAGTGCGAGACTGTCCTACGAGCAGTACTTC
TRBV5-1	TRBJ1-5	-	CASSLDGQPQHF	TGCGCCAGCAGCTTGGACGGGCAGCCCCAGCATTTT
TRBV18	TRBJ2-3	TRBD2	CASSPGGTSGSMRDTQYF	TGTGCCAGCTCACCCGGAGGGACTAGCGGGAGTATGAGAGATACGCAGTATTTT
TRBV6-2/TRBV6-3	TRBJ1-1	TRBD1	CASSYWTGGSDTEAFF	TGTGCCAGCAGCTATTGGACAGGGGGATCGGACACTGAAGCTTTCTTT
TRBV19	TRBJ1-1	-	CASTRGGARIVAFF	TGTGCCAGTACCCGGGGGGGGGCGCGAATCGTAGCTTTCTTT
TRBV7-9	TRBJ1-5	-	CASSSSVGQPQHF	TGTGCCAGCTCCTCGTCAGTCGGTCAGCCCCAGCATTTT
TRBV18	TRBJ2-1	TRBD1	CASSASGGSLYNEQFF	TGTGCCAGCTCAGCATCAGGGGGCTCTCTCTACAATGAGCAGTTCTTC
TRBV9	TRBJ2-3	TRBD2	CASSVALAGSGADTQYF	TGTGCCAGCAGCGTAGCGCTAGCGGGATCTGGCGCAGATACGCAGTATTTT
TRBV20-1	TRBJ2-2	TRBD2	CSASASGNTGELFF	TGCAGTGCTAGTGCTAGCGGGAACACCGGGGAGCTGTTTTTT
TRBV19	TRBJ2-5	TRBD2	CASSIYGLAETQYF	TGTGCCAGTAGTATATACGGACTAGCGGAGACCCAGTACTTC
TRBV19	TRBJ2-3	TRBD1	CASSYGTGSTDTQYF	TGTGCCAGTAGTTATGGGACAGGGAGCACAGATACGCAGTATTTT
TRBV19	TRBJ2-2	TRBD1	CASYTGQGRSGELFF	TGTGCCAGCTACACGGGACAGGGGAGGTCCGGGGAGCTGTTTTTT
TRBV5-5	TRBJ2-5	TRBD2	CASSRLGGRGETQYF	TGTGCCAGCTCCCGACTGGGCGGGAGAGGAGAGACCCAGTACTTC
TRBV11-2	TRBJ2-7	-	CASSRFQNRESEQYF	TGTGCCAGCAGCCGATTCCAAAACAGGGAATCCGAGCAGTACTTC
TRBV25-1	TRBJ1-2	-	CASSALTGKYTF	TGTGCCAGCAGTGCCCTCACAGGGAAATACACCTTC
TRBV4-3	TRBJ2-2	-	CASSQEMGGSANTGELFF	TGCGCCAGCAGCCAAGAGATGGGGGGATCGGCGAACACCGGGGAGCTGTTTTTT
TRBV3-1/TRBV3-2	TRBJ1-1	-	CASSQDLLGGNTEAFF	TGTGCCAGCAGCCAAGATCTCTTAGGGGGGAACACTGAAGCTTTCTTT
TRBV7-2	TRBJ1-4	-	CASSLGLGEKLFF	TGTGCCAGCAGCTTAGGTTTGGGTGAAAAACTGTTTTTT
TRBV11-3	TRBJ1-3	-	CASSRDNSGNTIYF	TGTGCCAGCAGCCGGGACAACAGTGGAAACACCATATATTTT